This T cell receptor (beta chain) is from a study of immune evolution from preneoplasia to lung adenocarcinoma. About the study: HLA loss of heterozygosity: over 5.5% AIS, roughly 15% MIA, about 30% ADC, none AAH.

Libraries were prepared by immunoSEQ multiplex PCR; TCRdb keeps only in-frame clonotypes and omits some of them. This table holds over 30,000 clones, 74% found once. CDR1 is DFQATT, CDR2 SNEGSKA, per germline (reference sequence). Trimming stripped 0 bases from V and 6 bases from J, with 5 bases between. The length of the CDR3 is 11 residues. Histologic diagnosis was independently verified by two lung pathologists. After pathologic assessment, macro-dissection selected premalignant or tumor cells for extraction. As concerns this clone: This specimen includes other DNA sequences encoding the same CDR3.

Sequencing input: FFPE invasive lung adenocarcinoma tissue. The chain joins TRBV20-1 to TRBJ1-2; no firm D call. The sequence was obtained from a person between 55 and 69 years old with lung adenocarcinoma. CDR3 DNA sequence: TGCAGTGCTAGAGATTTAAATGGCTACACCTTC. It codes for CSARDLNGYTF.